A single sample gave rise to the 21 T cell receptor beta chains below, sequenced in a study of type 1 regulatory T cells. Which antigens these TCRs recognize remains unknown. Via MiXCR, TCRdb re-called the reads, giving one row per CDR3 protein. Of under 85,000 distinct CDR3 sequences in the sample, approximately 50% are singletons; the top ten hold roughly 2.2%. The sequencing input was cultured non-Tr1 T cells, either the whole culture or a sorted T cell fraction (not recorded which). These receptors were collected from a human donor in good health.

This clonotype was seen only a few times. This sequence joins TRBV18 and TRBJ2-5; D uncertain. V lost 2 bases and J lost 0, with 4 bases in between. The CDR3 has 13 amino acids. Germline CDR1 reads KGHSH; CDR2 reads LQKENI. CDR3 loop: CASSPRHQETQYF. For the CDR3, the DNA is TGTGCCAGCTCACCAAGACACCAAGAGACCCAGTACTTC.

The chain uses TRBV25-1 and TRBJ1-6, with a tentative D call TRBD1 (5 bases). Between the trimmed V and J ends, which lost 8 bases and 7 bases, there was a span of 21 bases. Germline lookup yields CDR1 MGHDK and CDR2 SYGVNS. This CDR3 region has 16 residues. The CDR3 is CASSTSFGTQNSPLHF. The CDR3 DNA is TGTGCCAGCTCTACATCGTTCGGGACCCAAAATTCACCCCTCCACTTT.

The J gene is TRBJ2-6, the V gene TRBV7-2, with 9 bases identical to TRBD1. Germline V gives CDR1 SGHTA, CDR2 FQGNSA. With V trimmed by 4 bases and J by 4 bases, 5 bases remained unmatched. The CDR3 is 16 amino acids. For the CDR3, the DNA is TGTGCCAGCAGCTCACAGGGGGCTACGGGGGCCAACGTCCTGACTTTC. Translating it yields CASSSQGATGANVLTF.

This chain connects TRBV7-9 to TRBJ1-2, with TRBD1 as a possible D gene (5 bases). This CDR3 contains 16 residues. V gave up 1 base and J gave up 2 bases, with 14 bases separating them. Germline V gives CDR1 SEHNR, CDR2 FQNEAQ (reference sequence). DNA of the CDR3: TGTGCCAGCAGCTTAGTTTCAGCAGGGACGAACTATGGCTACACCTTC. This translates into CASSLVSAGTNYGYTF.

The rearrangement links TRBV5-1 to TRBJ1-1, with 7 nucleotides matching TRBD1. Looked up from germline, CDR1 is SGHRS and CDR2 is YFSETQ. This CDR3 has 15 amino acids. The V segment lost 3 bases and the J segment 2 bases; nucleotides outside the gene matches: 7. The CDR3 region is CASSYRQGGNTEAFF. The CDR3 DNA sequence: TGCGCCAGCAGCTACCGACAGGGTGGAAACACTGAAGCTTTCTTT.

As DNA, the CDR3 is TGTGCCAGCAGCTTGGGGCGACGAGGTACTGAAGCTTTCTTT. This sequence encodes CASSLGRRGTEAFF. This rearrangement joins TRBV7-2 to TRBJ1-1; TRBD1 is a possible D gene (5 bases). Trimming cost V 3 bases and J 5 bases, with 13 bases left between them. The V gene's germline CDR1 is SGHTA and CDR2 FQGNSA. CDR3 length: 14 amino acids.

The gene calls are TRBV5-5 and TRBJ2-3; unclear D gene. This CDR3 is built from 20 residues. Per germline, CDR1 SGHKS and CDR2 YYEKEE (reference sequence). V dropped 4 bases and J dropped 1 base, with 28 bases sitting between them. The CDR3 nucleotides read TGTGCCAGCAGCCCTCTTGGGCAGCTGGTAGGAATAAGGGGCACAGATACGCAGTATTTT. This encodes CASSPLGQLVGIRGTDTQYF.

This clonotype was recorded once. The gene calls are TRBV6-5 and TRBJ2-5; 7 nucleotides agree with TRBD2. Germline CDR1 MNHEY, CDR2 SVGAGI. The CDR3 consists of 13 residues. V dropped 4 bases and J dropped 5; count of bases not matched to a gene: 4. Here the CDR3 DNA reads TGTGCCAGCAGTTGGGGGGGGTGGGAGACCCAGTACTTC. Amino acid sequence: CASSWGGWETQYF.

J is TRBJ2-3 and V is TRBV20-1; 8 bases are a match to TRBD1. The J segment lost 4 bases and the V segment lost 5 bases, leaving 8 bases of the junction unmatched. The CDR3 sequence is 14 residues long. Germline CDR1 and CDR2: DFQATT and SNEGSKA (reference sequence). The CDR3 here is CSALSRQGSDTQYF. DNA for the CDR3: TGCAGTGCTTTGTCCCGACAGGGGTCAGATACGCAGTATTTT.

This chain uses TRBV10-3 with TRBJ2-4; a possible D gene is TRBD2 (7 bases). The CDR3 runs 17 residues. V dropped 2 bases and J dropped 0 bases, with 14 bases sitting between them. CDR1 is ENHRY, CDR2 SYGVKD, per germline. As DNA, the CDR3 is TGTGCCATCAGTGAGAGGGGGGGTGAACTAGCCAAAAACATTCAGTACTTC. As protein: CAISERGGELAKNIQYF.

This chain joins TRBV12-3 or TRBV12-4 and TRBJ2-2; TRBD1 matches at 8 bases. This CDR3 is built from 13 residues. Trimming at V came to 6 bases and at J to 7 bases, leaving 4 bases not matched to a gene. CDR3: CASRPTGVGELFF. The CDR3 DNA reads TGTGCCAGCAGACCGACAGGGGTCGGGGAGCTGTTTTTT.

Only a few counts were recorded for this clonotype. The chain links TRBV7-2 to TRBJ2-6, with a tentative D call TRBD2 (6 bases). The CDR3 is 17 amino acids. CDR1 SGHTA and CDR2 FQGNSA come from the germline V gene. V was shortened by 0 bases and J by 0 bases, with 9 bases between the two germline ends. Written as DNA, the CDR3 is TGTGCCAGCAGCTTAGCAGGGAGGATCTCTGGGGCCAACGTCCTGACTTTC. It codes for CASSLAGRISGANVLTF. Filled out from reference TRBV7-2 and TRBJ2-6, the complete variable domain reads GAGVSQSPSNKVTEKGKDVELRCDPISGHTALYWYRQSLGQGLEFLIYFQGNSAPDKSGLPSDRFSAERTGGSVSTLTIQRTQQEDSAVYLCASSLAGRISGANVLTFGAGSRLTVL.

The chain has TRBV11-2 and TRBJ2-5; 9 bases fit TRBD1. This CDR3 spans 16 amino acids. Germline loops: CDR1 SGHAT, CDR2 FQNNGV. Trimming took 0 bases from V and 4 from J; bases not matched to a gene: 6. The CDR3 DNA is TGTGCCAGCAGCTTAGAGACAGGGGGTAGACGAGAGACCCAGTACTTC. This encodes CASSLETGGRRETQYF. Full variable domain (remainder filled in from reference TRBV11-2 and TRBJ2-5): EAGVAQSPRYKIIEKRQSVAFWCNPISGHATLYWYQQILGQGPKLLIQFQNNGVVDDSQLPKDRFSAERLKGVDSTLKIQPAKLEDSAVYLCASSLETGGRRETQYFGPGTRLLVL.

This clonotype was detected once. This chain connects TRBV20-1 to TRBJ1-2, with D perhaps matching TRBD1 (6 bases). CDR1 is DFQATT, CDR2 SNEGSKA, per germline (reference sequence). This CDR3 is 13 amino acids long. Trimming cost V 5 bases and J 8 bases, with 18 bases left between them. The CDR3 sequence: CSAADRPVLGYTF. The CDR3 DNA sequence: TGCAGTGCTGCCGACAGGCCGGTCCTCGGCTACACCTTC.

There are a few counts of this clonotype. The V and J genes are TRBV7-9 and TRBJ1-1; possible D gene TRBD1, 5 bases. This CDR3 has 12 residues. The germline V and J ends were trimmed by 1 base and 10 bases, with 10 bases remaining between them. The germline V gene has CDR1 SEHNR and CDR2 FQNEAQ (reference sequence). CDR3 coding DNA: TGTGCCAGCAGCTTAGAAGGCAGGGCAGCTTTCTTT. Its translation is CASSLEGRAAFF.

The chain uses TRBV12-3 or TRBV12-4 and TRBJ1-1; D is unresolved. This CDR3 has 13 amino acids. Trimming stripped 7 bases from V and 7 bases from J, with 16 bases between. The CDR3 here is CASTPGEGSEAFF. CDR3 DNA: TGTGCCAGCACCCCCGGGGAGGGAAGTGAAGCTTTCTTT.

Here the CDR3 reads CASSDPRILYGYTF. Here the CDR3 DNA reads TGTGCCAGCAGTGATCCCAGAATCCTCTATGGCTACACCTTC. The V call is TRBV6-1, the J call TRBJ1-2; D not resolved. This CDR3 is 14 amino acids long. V was trimmed by 3 bases and J by 4 bases, leaving 12 bases between them. Per germline, CDR1 MNHNS and CDR2 SASEGT.

This clonotype was seen a few times. The chain combines TRBV20-1 with TRBJ2-1; the D gene could be TRBD1 or TRBD2 (6 bases each). The CDR3 sequence is 14 residues long. In germline, CDR1 is DFQATT, CDR2 SNEGSKA (reference sequence). V was pared by 6 bases and J by 0 bases, with 12 bases between. The CDR3 loop is CSAGGPSSYNEQFF. CDR3 DNA: TGCAGTGCGGGGGGCCCTAGCTCCTACAATGAGCAGTTCTTC.

The chain's CDR3 is CASRRSWATEAFF. The DNA of the CDR3 is TGTGCCAGCCGACGCTCCTGGGCCACTGAAGCTTTCTTT. The V call is TRBV7-2, the J call TRBJ1-1; no clear D. Trimming pared 8 bases from V and 4 bases from J, leaving 14 bases between. Germline-derived CDR1 and CDR2 are SGHTA and FQGNSA. The CDR3 totals 13 residues.

Comments on this clonotype: Germline is not matched at one junction end, which may reflect a read error. This sequence joins TRBV5-1 and TRBJ2-7; D not certain. CDR1 is SGHRS and CDR2 is YFSETQ in the germline V gene. This CDR3 is built from 14 residues. DNA of the CDR3: TGCGTCAGCAGCTTGGAGCGAGGCTCCTACGAGCAGTACTTC. It is translated as CVSSLERGSYEQYF.

This chain's CDR3 is CASSSTGGGLTQPQHF. The CDR3 region has the DNA TGTGCCAGCAGCTCGACAGGGGGAGGGCTGACTCAGCCCCAGCATTTT. This chain connects TRBV6-5 to TRBJ1-5; TRBD1 matches 9 bases. The germline gives CDR1 MNHEY, CDR2 SVGAGI. The V segment lost 6 bases and the J segment 6 bases; nucleotides outside the gene matches: 12. The CDR3 has 16 residues.